The 13 T cell receptor beta chains reported below all come from one sample, sequenced in a study of long-term antiretroviral therapy in people with HIV. At the survey level, the v3.0 immunoSEQ assay was run. Produced via immunoSEQ multiplex PCR; TCRdb's table is partial and in-frame only. The data contain approximately 30,000 clones, approximately 80% of them seen just once; the ten biggest clones take up more than 8%. The sequencing here drew on unsorted PBMCs, taken approximately 2.9 years after starting antiretroviral therapy. The origin of the receptors is a man aged 25 to 45 with HIV.

This chain joins TRBV19 and TRBJ1-2, with D perhaps matching TRBD1 (5 bases). The V and J ends lost 5 bases and 2 bases respectively, with 9 bases between them. The CDR3 consists of 13 residues. Per germline, CDR1 LNHDA and CDR2 SQIVND (reference sequence). CDR3 DNA: TGTGCCAGTAGTGACCGGGGGAACTATGGCTACACCTTC. Amino acids: CASSDRGNYGYTF. The whole variable domain, filled in from reference TRBV19 and TRBJ1-2, reads DGGITQSPKYLFRKEGQNVTLSCEQNLNHDAMYWYRQDPGQGLRLIYYSQIVNDFQKGDIAEGYSVSREKKESFPLTVTSAQKNPTAFYLCASSDRGNYGYTFGSGTRLTVV.

There are a few counts of this clone. V and J are TRBV2 and TRBJ1-6; tentative D call: TRBD1 (5 bases). The CDR3 runs 13 residues. The V and J ends lost 6 bases and 10 bases respectively, with 13 bases between them. Germline V CDR1 and CDR2: SNHLY, FYNNEI. The CDR3: CASRGPVVSPLHF. For the CDR3, the DNA is TGTGCCAGCAGGGGGCCGGTTGTCTCACCCCTCCACTTT.

The sample holds a few counts of this clone. This chain links TRBV11-2 with TRBJ2-7, with no clear D. Germline V CDR1 and CDR2: SGHAT, FQNNGV. This CDR3 is 12 amino acids long. Trimming shortened V by 6 bases and J by 5 bases, and 11 bases separated the two germline ends. The CDR3 coding sequence is TGTGCCAGCAGGAGACTGGGCGACGAGCAGTACTTC. Translating gives CASRRLGDEQYF.

In DNA form, the CDR3 reads TGTGCCAGCTCAGCCCACAATCAGCCCCAGCATTTT. Protein product: CASSAHNQPQHF. The V gene is TRBV7-6, the J gene TRBJ1-5; no reliable D call. The CDR3 spans 12 residues. Germline V gene sequence: CDR1 SGHVS, CDR2 FNYEAQ. V shed 8 bases and J shed 3 bases, with 8 bases lying between them.

The chain is built from TRBV11-3 and TRBJ2-2; the D gene is possibly TRBD1 (5 bases). The V end was cut by 5 bases, the J end by 7 bases, with 20 bases between. The CDR3 totals 16 residues. Germline V gene lookup returns CDR1 SGHNT and CDR2 YENEEA. The CDR3 protein is CASSPPRGLRGGELFF. The CDR3 bases are TGTGCCAGCAGCCCTCCGCGAGGCCTTAGGGGCGGGGAGCTGTTTTTT.

The chain combines TRBV11-2 with TRBJ2-1; D gene unclear. The CDR3 has 17 residues. V lost 1 base, J lost 10 bases, and 23 bases lay in between. Germline CDR1 reads SGHAT; CDR2 reads FQNNGV. The CDR3 spells CASSLVKEAFSTKEQFF. For the CDR3, the DNA is TGTGCCAGCAGCTTAGTTAAAGAGGCCTTCTCAACAAAGGAGCAGTTCTTC. The whole variable domain, filled in from reference TRBV11-2 and TRBJ2-1, reads EAGVAQSPRYKIIEKRQSVAFWCNPISGHATLYWYQQILGQGPKLLIQFQNNGVVDDSQLPKDRFSAERLKGVDSTLKIQPAKLEDSAVYLCASSLVKEAFSTKEQFFGPGTRLTVL.

V is TRBV5-4 and J is TRBJ2-1; 11 nucleotides match TRBD2. CDR1 is SGHNT and CDR2 is YYREEE in the germline V gene (reference sequence). This CDR3 comprises 15 residues. V lost 4 bases to trimming and J lost 3 bases; unmatched junction nucleotides: 3. The CDR3 reads CASSPLAGGYNEQFF. The CDR3 DNA is TGTGCCAGCAGCCCCCTAGCGGGGGGCTACAATGAGCAGTTCTTC.

This rearrangement joins TRBV5-1 to TRBJ1-1, with D unclear. V lost 0 bases and J lost 0, with 12 bases in between. CDR1 and CDR2 (germline): SGHRS, YFSETQ. CDR3 length: 16 residues. CDR3 coding DNA: TGCGCCAGCAGCTTGGAGCTGGTAGGGATGAACACTGAAGCTTTCTTT. Its protein product is CASSLELVGMNTEAFF.

This clone was observed a few times. This chain links TRBV9 with TRBJ2-3, with 9 positions matching TRBD2. The CDR3 is 16 residues long. V shed 3 bases and J 3 bases; nucleotides not matched to a gene: 8. CDR1 is SGDLS, CDR2 YYNGEE, per germline. Here the CDR3 DNA reads TGTGCCAGCAGCGCCTCTAGCGGGGCCTCAACAGATACGCAGTATTTT. Translating gives CASSASSGASTDTQYF.

This clone came up a few times. The CDR3 bases are TGTGCCAGCAGCTTAGTGAGGCCTGGTGGGGATGAGCAGTTCTTC. Residues: CASSLVRPGGDEQFF. The chain combines TRBV11-2 with TRBJ2-1; no reliable D call. Germline-derived CDR1 and CDR2 are SGHAT and FQNNGV. This CDR3 has 15 amino acids. Trimming left V 1 base short and J 8 bases short, with 15 bases between.

The chain links TRBV6-4 to TRBJ2-1; TRBD2 matches 11 bases. This CDR3 is 15 amino acids long. V trimming: 0 bases; J trimming: 6 bases; junction bases outside the gene matches: 1. The germline gives CDR1 MRHNA, CDR2 SNTAGT. This chain's CDR3 is CASSDSSGGANEQFF. CDR3 DNA: TGTGCCAGCAGTGACTCTAGCGGGGGGGCCAATGAGCAGTTCTTC.

The chain links TRBV7-9 to TRBJ1-5; 8 nucleotides match TRBD1. The germline CDR1 and CDR2 sequences are SEHNR and FQNEAQ (reference sequence). The CDR3 has 14 residues. Trimming took 1 base from V and 7 from J; bases not matched to a gene: 3. The CDR3 bases are TGTGCCAGCAGCTTAGGACAGGGGAAACAGCCCCAGCATTTT. Encoded protein: CASSLGQGKQPQHF.

The genes are TRBV6-5 and TRBJ1-1; perhaps TRBD1 as D (6 bases). CDR1 is MNHEY, CDR2 SVGAGI, per germline. The CDR3 consists of 15 residues. V lost 5 bases and J lost 5, with 18 bases in between. The CDR3 sequence is CASSPRGGPGTEAFF. CDR3 nucleotides: TGTGCCAGCAGTCCGAGGGGGGGGCCGGGGACTGAAGCTTTCTTT.